The rows below give T cell receptor beta chains drawn from one sample of a study of cytotoxic CD8 clonotypes in ibrutinib-treated CLL. The assay was immunoSEQ multiplex PCR, and TCRdb's table has in-frame clones only and misses some. The table has about 270,000 clones, roughly four fifths seen once; the top ten hold around 5.1%. The sequences come from PBMCs, collected at disease progression, from a patient treated with ibrutinib. The receptors derive from a human donor with chronic lymphocytic leukemia. The CDR3 runs from the conserved cysteine through the conserved F or W. Each record gives: D gene, V gene, J gene, CDR3 protein. A D gene is named only where the DNA matches it firmly.

NA,TRBV5-1,TRBJ2-7,CASSLEGRSYEQYF
NA,TRBV28,TRBJ2-2,CASATHGDTGELFF
TRBD2,TRBV12-5,TRBJ2-3,CASLLAGASDTQYF
NA,TRBV2,TRBJ2-2,CASTGGAVNTGELFF
TRBD1,TRBV7-3,TRBJ2-7,CASSSGTGVEQYF
TRBD2,TRBV4-3,TRBJ2-7,CASSLGGRTYEQYF
NA,TRBV5-1,TRBJ2-5,CASSLEGSGSFETQYF
NA,TRBV20-1,TRBJ1-1,CSALDMEAFF
NA,TRBV13,TRBJ2-7,CASAPRHYYEQYF
NA,TRBV29-1,TRBJ2-3,CSATGTGGTDTQYF
TRBD2,TRBV5-1,TRBJ2-5,CASSSRLAGGRQETQYF
NA,TRBV7-2,TRBJ2-2,CASSLLPTGELFF
NA,TRBV6-1,TRBJ2-2,CASSEARRVTGELFF
TRBD2,TRBV10-3,TRBJ2-7,CAIMRGAGEQYF
TRBD2,TRBV19,TRBJ2-2,CASRAPLGLAGVINTGELFF
NA,TRBV9,TRBJ2-7,CASSVRAGRSYEQYF
TRBD2,TRBV18,TRBJ2-1,CASSLLSGSSNEQFF
NA,TRBV11-2,TRBJ1-2,CASSYSRADYGYTF
NA,TRBV11-2,TRBJ2-5,CASSIPGPGDGAEYF
TRBD1,TRBV5-1,TRBJ2-6,CASSLQRQGAPSGANVLTF
TRBD1,TRBV5-1,TRBJ1-2,CASSSQGARDGGYTF
NA,TRBV29-1,TRBJ2-5,CSVGRPGGGHGETQYF
NA,TRBV27,TRBJ2-7,CASSLYPGVEQYF
TRBD2,TRBV11-2,TRBJ2-5,CASSSPRLAGSETQYF
NA,TRBV27,TRBJ2-7,CASSLGGEQYF